This T cell receptor beta chain was sequenced in a study of OX40 agonist ivuxolimab in advanced cancers. Study background: A diagnosis of hepatocellular carcinoma, melanoma, renal cell or head and neck cancer was present in dose-escalation patients.

TCRdb's table, derived via immunoSEQ multiplex PCR, lists solely in-frame clones and lacks some. Among 20,000 to 30,000 clones listed, roughly 82% were seen once. V shed 5 bases and J shed 6 bases, with 8 bases lying between them. Germline V CDR1 and CDR2: GTSNPN, SVGIG (reference sequence). There are 10 residues in the CDR3. Patients with a history of autoimmune disease or on systemic immunosuppression were excluded. This chain links TRBV30 with TRBJ2-7, with a weak D call TRBD2 (6 bases). Material: CD4+ or CD8+ T cells sorted from blood, obtained in a trial of the OX40 agonist ivuxolimab. The TCR originated in an adult with an advanced solid tumor such as melanoma, head and neck, liver or kidney cancer. CDR3 sequence (DNA): TGTGCCTGGGACGGGGGCGAGCAGTACTTC. Its protein is CAWDGGEQYF.